One and the same sample provided the 31 T cell receptor beta chains below, sequenced in a study of T cells in Graves' hyperthyroidism and ophthalmopathy. Using RNA transcripts as the source, TCR beta CDR3 regions were amplified. Primed by the HTBI set, a first-round RT-PCR was run on the TCR CDR3. TCRdb reprocessed the multiplex PCR reads via MiXCR and lists one record per CDR3 protein. Of hundreds of thousands of distinct CDR3 sequences in the sample, less than 25% were seen once. The sample was blood. These receptors originate from a man aged 25-45 years with Graves' ophthalmopathy.

This clonotype was seen only a few times. The chain has TRBV4-2 and TRBJ2-7; D is unresolved. The V gene's germline CDR1 is LGHNA and CDR2 YNFKEQ. With 1 base removed from V and 2 bases from J, the gap between germline ends came to 6 bases. The CDR3 sequence is 13 residues long. CDR3 sequence: CASSQVTAYEQYF. The CDR3 bases are TGTGCCAGCAGCCAAGTTACAGCCTACGAGCAGTACTTC.

This sequence joins TRBV6-1 and TRBJ2-3; no clear D. The germline V gene encodes CDR1 MNHNS and CDR2 SASEGT. The CDR3 consists of 14 residues. The ends were cut back, 5 bases at V and 5 bases at J, with 14 bases in the middle. The CDR3 spells CASSSSQPRDTQYF. The CDR3 region has the DNA TGTGCCAGCAGTTCTTCCCAACCAAGAGATACGCAGTATTTT.

The J gene is TRBJ2-7, the V gene TRBV7-2; the D call may be TRBD1 or TRBD2 (5 bases each). This CDR3 is 15 amino acids long. The germline V gene encodes CDR1 SGHTA and CDR2 FQGNSA. V was clipped by 1 base and J by 3 bases, with 13 bases between them. The CDR3 spells CASSLDGGFGYEQYF. DNA of the CDR3: TGTGCCAGCAGCTTAGATGGGGGATTCGGCTACGAGCAGTACTTC.

Only a few counts were recorded for this clonotype. The V call is TRBV28, the J call TRBJ1-1, with TRBD1 as a possible D gene (6 bases). The CDR3 has 14 amino acids. Trimming took off 2 bases at V and 7 bases at J, with 14 bases between the two ends. CDR1 is MDHEN and CDR2 is SYDVKM in the germline V gene. The CDR3 region has the DNA TGTGCCAGCAGTTTACCTGGACAGTCTGATGAAGCTTTCTTT. Translating it yields CASSLPGQSDEAFF.

The V and J genes are TRBV7-9 and TRBJ2-1, with 11 bases fitting TRBD2. After removal of 3 bases from V and 1 base from J, the junction contained 5 bases not matched to a gene. The CDR3 consists of 17 residues. Germline CDR1 reads SEHNR; CDR2 reads FQNEAQ (reference sequence). CDR3 amino acids: CASSLGLAVPSYNEQFF. CDR3 nucleotides: TGTGCCAGCAGCTTGGGACTAGCGGTTCCATCCTACAATGAGCAGTTCTTC. The whole variable domain, filled in from reference TRBV7-9 and TRBJ2-1, reads DTGVSQNPRHKITKRGQNVTFRCDPISEHNRLYWYRQTLGQGPEFLTYFQNEAQLEKSRLLSDRFSAERPKGSFSTLEIQRTEQGDSAMYLCASSLGLAVPSYNEQFFGPGTRLTVL.

This clonotype has at least ten counts. This rearrangement joins TRBV7-2 to TRBJ2-3; tentative D call: TRBD1 (5 bases). Looked up from germline, CDR1 is SGHTA and CDR2 is FQGNSA. V gave up 1 base and J gave up 3 bases, with 14 bases separating them. The CDR3 contains 16 residues. This chain's CDR3 is CASSLGNQGRTDTQYF. The CDR3 coding sequence is TGTGCCAGCAGCTTAGGAAACCAGGGTCGGACAGATACGCAGTATTTT.

This clonotype was counted many times. The gene calls are TRBV20-1 and TRBJ1-5, with 7 bases fitting TRBD1. Trimming at V came to 5 bases and at J to 4 bases, leaving 17 bases not matched to a gene. CDR3 size: 17 residues. Germline CDR1 reads DFQATT; CDR2 reads SNEGSKA (reference sequence). The CDR3 spells CSAQKQTGTSANQPQHF. The DNA for the CDR3 is TGCAGTGCTCAGAAACAGACAGGGACGAGTGCGAATCAGCCCCAGCATTTT.

The chain carries TRBV20-1 and TRBJ2-4; no reliable D call. The V end was cut by 8 bases, the J end by 0 bases, with 17 bases between. The CDR3 covers 15 residues. CDR1 and CDR2 (germline): DFQATT, SNEGSKA (reference sequence). Written as DNA, the CDR3 is TGCAGTACAATTGATCATACGAGAGCCAAAAACATTCAGTACTTC. Translation: CSTIDHTRAKNIQYF.

V usage is TRBV27 and J usage is TRBJ2-3, with D possibly being TRBD2 (7 bases). Per germline, CDR1 MNHEY and CDR2 SMNVEV (reference sequence). V lost 11 bases to trimming and J lost 5 bases, with 23 bases between them. This CDR3 has 15 residues. CDR3: CAAGGLAAGGDTQYF. The CDR3 coding sequence is TGTGCCGCCGGGGGGCTAGCGGCCGGGGGAGATACGCAGTATTTT.

The chain employs TRBV7-9 and TRBJ1-1; 10 nucleotides match TRBD1. Germline values: CDR1 SEHNR, CDR2 FQNEAQ (reference sequence). The CDR3 is 19 residues long. Unmatched junction bases numbered 11, after V lost 1 base and J lost 0 bases. The CDR3: CASSLGGTGAHLMNTEAFF. In DNA form, the CDR3 reads TGTGCCAGCAGCTTAGGAGGGACAGGGGCCCATCTAATGAACACTGAAGCTTTCTTT.

This clonotype was detected only a few times. CDR3 sequence (DNA): TGCGCCAGCAGCCCCCGGGAGAACAATCAGCCCCAGCATTTT. Translated: CASSPRENNQPQHF. This chain links TRBV4-1 with TRBJ1-5; D unclear. Germline-derived CDR1 and CDR2 are MGHRA and YSYEKL. The CDR3 length is 14 residues. Trimming cost V 4 bases and J 3 bases, with 10 bases left between them.

The V call is TRBV20-1, the J call TRBJ1-2, with D tentatively TRBD1 (6 bases). The CDR3 is 18 amino acids. CDR1 and CDR2 from the germline V gene are DFQATT and SNEGSKA (reference sequence). Trimming stripped 0 bases from V and 6 bases from J, with 26 bases between. CDR3 sequence: CSARDLGGRGYSPDGYTF. The CDR3 DNA reads as TGCAGTGCTAGAGATCTCGGGGGAAGGGGGTATTCTCCGGATGGCTACACCTTC.

The rearrangement links TRBV29-1 to TRBJ2-5, with D perhaps matching TRBD1 (6 bases). The CDR3 spans 15 residues. V was cut by 6 bases and J by 4 bases, with 21 bases left in between. Germline V lookup: CDR1 SQVTM, CDR2 ANQGSEA. The CDR3 region is CSVNPSDRRAETQYF. The CDR3 nucleotides are TGCAGCGTGAACCCATCGGACAGAAGGGCAGAGACCCAGTACTTC.

The table lists this clonotype with a few counts. The V call is TRBV7-6, the J call TRBJ2-1; 12 bases are shared with TRBD2. The V and J ends lost 3 bases and 0 bases, in that order; junction bases with no gene match: 6. The CDR3 sequence is 18 residues long. CDR1 is SGHVS, CDR2 FNYEAQ, per germline. The CDR3 DNA reads as TGTGCCAGCAGCTTGGGACTAGCGGGCCTGAGCTCCTACAATGAGCAGTTCTTC. It translates to CASSLGLAGLSSYNEQFF.

The chain employs TRBV27 and TRBJ2-1, with 9 bases aligning to TRBD2. Germline V gene sequence: CDR1 MNHEY, CDR2 SMNVEV (reference sequence). With V trimmed by 5 bases and J by 2 bases, 4 bases remained unmatched. This CDR3 region has 15 residues. The CDR3 coding sequence is TGTGCCAGCAGTGGCGGGAGGGCCCCCTACAATGAGCAGTTCTTC. Translated: CASSGGRAPYNEQFF.

At least ten counts were recorded for this clonotype. The rearrangement uses TRBV2 and TRBJ1-3; D unclear. The CDR3 loop spans 16 amino acids. CDR1 and CDR2 (germline): SNHLY, FYNNEI. The V and J ends lost 3 bases and 4 bases respectively, with 16 bases between them. CDR3 amino acids: CASSEEGMIPGNTIYF. The CDR3 nucleotides read TGTGCCAGCAGTGAGGAGGGTATGATACCCGGAAACACCATATATTTT.

This clonotype was detected a few times. This chain links TRBV5-1 with TRBJ2-2; unclear D gene. Germline V lookup: CDR1 SGHRS, CDR2 YFSETQ. The CDR3 extends over 13 amino acids. With 3 bases removed from V and 5 bases from J, the gap between germline ends came to 8 bases. CDR3 sequence: CASSSPQTGELFF. The CDR3, as DNA: TGCGCCAGCAGCTCACCTCAGACCGGGGAGCTGTTTTTT.

In this sample, this clonotype turned up a few times. V usage is TRBV15 and J usage is TRBJ1-1, with a weak D call TRBD1 (6 bases). This CDR3 has 13 amino acids. Trimming took 8 bases from V and 11 from J, leaving 21 bases between them. Germline CDR1 reads LNHNV; CDR2 reads YYDKDF (reference sequence). The CDR3 region has the DNA TGTGCCACCGACAGGACCCCAGGCGAAGTGGCTTTCTTT. It translates to CATDRTPGEVAFF. Together with reference TRBV15 and TRBJ1-1, the CDR3 gives the full variable domain: DAMVIQNPRYQVTQFGKPVTLSCSQTLNHNVMYWYQQKSSQAPKLLFHYYDKDFNNEADTPDNFQSRRPNTSFCFLDIRSPGLGDTAMYLCATDRTPGEVAFFGQGTRLTVV.

The table lists this clonotype with a few counts. The V gene is TRBV4-2, the J gene TRBJ2-1; D gene ambiguous. Deletions cut 4 bases from V and 0 bases from J, with 10 bases between. The germline gives CDR1 LGHNA, CDR2 YNFKEQ. The CDR3 has 15 amino acids. The CDR3 is CASSPADGSYNEQFF. As DNA, the CDR3 is TGTGCCAGCAGCCCCGCCGACGGCTCCTACAATGAGCAGTTCTTC.

As DNA, the CDR3 is TGCAGCGTTGACAAGGGTTTGAACACTGAAGCTTTCTTT. It encodes CSVDKGLNTEAFF. The chain recombines TRBV29-1 with TRBJ1-1; D remains unclear. The V gene lost 3 bases and the J gene lost 0 bases, with 8 bases spanning the gap. The CDR3 loop spans 13 amino acids. The germline V gene has CDR1 SQVTM and CDR2 ANQGSEA.

This clonotype was observed a handful of times. The chain couples TRBV20-1 to TRBJ2-7; D is possibly TRBD2 (6 bases). The CDR3 has 12 amino acids. Trimming removed 6 bases from V and 3 bases from J, with 12 bases in between. The germline V gene has CDR1 DFQATT and CDR2 SNEGSKA (reference sequence). The CDR3 DNA reads as TGCAGTGCCCCGGGACTGATCTACGAGCAGTACTTC. It specifies CSAPGLIYEQYF.

The rearrangement links TRBV12-5 to TRBJ2-1; 10 bases line up with TRBD2. The CDR3 is 16 residues long. Per germline, CDR1 LGHNT and CDR2 FRNRAP. V trimming: 0 bases; J trimming: 5 bases; junction bases outside the gene matches: 4. CDR3 nucleotides: TGTGCTAGTGGTTTGGTTGAGCGGGAGGGCCACAATGAGCAGTTCTTC. Residues: CASGLVEREGHNEQFF.

This clonotype was found many times. The gene calls are TRBV3-1 and TRBJ2-3; tentative D call: TRBD1 (6 bases). Trimming took off 0 bases at V and 2 bases at J, with 12 bases between the two ends. Germline loops: CDR1 LGHDT, CDR2 YNNKEL (reference sequence). The CDR3 contains 16 residues. CDR3 in amino acids: CASSQEGARNTDTQYF. The CDR3 DNA reads as TGTGCCAGCAGCCAAGAGGGGGCCCGAAACACAGATACGCAGTATTTT.

This clonotype turned up a few times. V usage is TRBV7-2 and J usage is TRBJ2-3; a possible D gene is TRBD1 (6 bases). Germline assignment: CDR1 SGHTA and CDR2 FQGNSA. Trimming removed 7 bases at V and 5 bases at J, with 13 bases between. The CDR3 covers 13 residues. The CDR3 sequence is CASTRTELDTQYF. The DNA for the CDR3 is TGTGCCAGCACCCGGACAGAACTAGATACGCAGTATTTT.

In this sample, this clonotype turned up many times. This rearrangement joins TRBV2 to TRBJ2-5; TRBD2 matches at 13 bases. The CDR3 spans 15 residues. V shed 5 bases and J 3 bases; nucleotides not matched to a gene: 3. The V gene's germline CDR1 is SNHLY and CDR2 FYNNEI. Here the CDR3 reads CASSRTSGSKETQYF. CDR3 bases: TGTGCCAGCAGTCGGACTAGCGGGAGCAAAGAGACCCAGTACTTC.

The J gene is TRBJ1-2, the V gene TRBV6-1; D gene ambiguous. Germline V gene sequence: CDR1 MNHNS, CDR2 SASEGT. V dropped 7 bases and J dropped 2 bases, with 14 bases sitting between them. This CDR3 contains 14 residues. DNA for the CDR3: TGTGCCAGCACGTCGCGGCGAAACAACTATGGCTACACCTTC. Encoded protein: CASTSRRNNYGYTF.

This clonotype was counted between two and nine times. The chain links TRBV30 to TRBJ1-1; D unclear. The CDR3 totals 11 residues. Per the germline V gene, CDR1 is GTSNPN and CDR2 is SVGIG (reference sequence). V was clipped by 3 bases and J by 9 bases, with 11 bases between them. The CDR3 DNA sequence: TGTGCCTGGAGGACCTCAGCAAAAGCTTTCTTT. This gives the protein CAWRTSAKAFF.

A word on this clonotype: This CDR3 fails to terminate in the conserved phenylalanine or tryptophan, so it likely reflects a read error. J is TRBJ1-1 and V is TRBV5-1; D gene unclear. V was pared by 5 bases and J by 1 base, with 3 bases between. From germline, CDR1 is SGHRS and CDR2 YFSETQ. This CDR3 is built from 11 residues. The CDR3 nucleotides are TGCGCCAGCAGAGGGAACACTGAAGCTTTCTCT. It translates to CASRGNTEAFS.

This clonotype was picked up many times. The J gene is TRBJ1-4, the V gene TRBV4-3; 11 nucleotides match TRBD1. J lost 7 bases, V lost 3 bases, and 4 bases had no gene match. CDR3 size: 15 residues. Germline CDR1 and CDR2: LGHNA and YSLEER. The CDR3 spells CASSQRTGGGEKLFF. CDR3 nucleotide sequence: TGCGCCAGCAGCCAGCGGACAGGGGGCGGTGAAAAACTGTTTTTT.

This clonotype was counted between two and nine times. The V and J genes are TRBV10-2 and TRBJ2-7, with 9 bases matching TRBD1. CDR1 and CDR2 (germline): WSHSY, SAAADI. The CDR3 has 15 residues. Trimming took 6 bases from V and 0 from J; bases not matched to a gene: 6. The CDR3 region has the DNA TGCGCCAGCAGCAACCGGGACAGGGTCTCCTACGAGCAGTACTTC. Protein sequence: CASSNRDRVSYEQYF.

This clonotype was seen ten or more times. The genes are TRBV7-8 and TRBJ2-5, with a tentative D call TRBD1 (6 bases). V was cut by 1 base and J by 0 bases, with 9 bases left in between. The CDR3 loop spans 15 amino acids. Germline V gene sequence: CDR1 SGHVS, CDR2 FQNEAQ. The CDR3 region has the DNA TGTGCCAGCAGCTTAGACGGACAGAACCAAGAGACCCAGTACTTC. This translates into CASSLDGQNQETQYF.